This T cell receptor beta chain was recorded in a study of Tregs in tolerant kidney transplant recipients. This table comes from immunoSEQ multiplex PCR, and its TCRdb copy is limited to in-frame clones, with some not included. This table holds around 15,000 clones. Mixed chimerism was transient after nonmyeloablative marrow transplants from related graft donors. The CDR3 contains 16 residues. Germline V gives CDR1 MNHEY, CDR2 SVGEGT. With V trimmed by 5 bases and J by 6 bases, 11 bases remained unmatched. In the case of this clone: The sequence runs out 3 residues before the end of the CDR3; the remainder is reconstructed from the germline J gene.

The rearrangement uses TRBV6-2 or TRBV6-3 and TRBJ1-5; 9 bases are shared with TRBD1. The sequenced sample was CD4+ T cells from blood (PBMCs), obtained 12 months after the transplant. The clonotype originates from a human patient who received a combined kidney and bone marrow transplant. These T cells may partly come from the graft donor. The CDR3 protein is CASSPQQGASGQPQHF. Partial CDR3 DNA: TGTGCCAGCAGTCCCCAACAGGGGGCTTCAGGTCAGCCC.